This TCR beta chain is from a study of T cells after yellow fever vaccination. Study findings and constraints: Clones that expanded after primary vaccination mostly reappeared after the booster (nearly 98% CD4, approximately 85% CD8).

In regard to this clonotype: Its target is not known.

TCRdb used MiXCR to reprocess the 5' RACE reads, holding one entry per CDR3 protein. Among about 170,000 distinct CDR3 sequences listed, 8% to 13% were seen once. Trimming shortened V by 7 bases and J by 5 bases, and 17 bases separated the two germline ends. The CDR3 totals 13 residues. Germline V lookup: CDR1 DFQATT, CDR2 SNEGSKA (reference sequence). This receptor was taken from a man between 18 and 35 years old who received the YFV17D yellow fever vaccine. This chain connects TRBV20-1 to TRBJ1-1; D possibly corresponds to TRBD1 (6 bases). The sample was CD8+ T cells sorted from PBMCs, taken 15 days after the yellow fever booster vaccination. The CDR3: CSVPVQGGTEAFF. CDR3 nucleotides: TGCAGTGTTCCCGTACAGGGAGGGACTGAAGCTTTCTTT.